These 19 T cell receptor beta chains were all obtained from the same sample, sequenced in a study of response to subunit inactivated influenza vaccine. TCRdb re-analysed the RT-PCR reads in MiXCR, keeping a single row per CDR3 protein. Here the sample spans 630,000 or so distinct CDR3 sequences, around a sixth being singletons. Sample: PBMCs from blood, taken less than 13 days after vaccination. All receptors derive from a middle-aged man who received an inactivated influenza vaccine.

The rearrangement uses TRBV3-1 and TRBJ2-5, with D tentatively TRBD1 (6 bases). Germline V lookup: CDR1 LGHDT, CDR2 YNNKEL (reference sequence). The CDR3 covers 15 residues. Trimming stripped 7 bases from V and 5 bases from J, with 20 bases between. The CDR3 loop is CASTGPPQGTETQYF. The CDR3, as DNA: TGTGCCAGCACCGGACCGCCACAGGGCACGGAGACCCAGTACTTC.

The chain carries TRBV29-1 and TRBJ2-2, with D possibly being TRBD2 (6 bases). The CDR3 is made up of 13 amino acids. The germline gives CDR1 SQVTM, CDR2 ANQGSEA. Between the trimmed V and J ends, which lost 8 bases and 5 bases, there was a span of 15 bases. CDR3 sequence (DNA): TGCAGCACCGGGGGAGTTGGGACCGGGGAGCTGTTTTTT. It yields the protein CSTGGVGTGELFF.

The chain has TRBV6-1 and TRBJ2-7; D not resolved. Between the trimmed V and J ends, which lost 6 bases and 3 bases, there was a span of 21 bases. Germline CDR1 MNHNS, CDR2 SASEGT. The CDR3 totals 16 residues. Written as DNA, the CDR3 is TGTGCCAGCAGACCACGGACCGTTAGTTCAAGCTACGAGCAGTACTTC. Encoded protein: CASRPRTVSSSYEQYF.

This clonotype was counted ten times or more. The chain employs TRBV29-1 and TRBJ2-3; 14 nucleotides align to TRBD2. There are 16 residues in the CDR3. In germline, CDR1 is SQVTM, CDR2 ANQGSEA. V was clipped by 4 bases and J by 1 base; unmatched bases: 4. The CDR3 loop is CSVGGTSGGRTDTQYF. DNA for the CDR3: TGCAGCGTTGGAGGGACTAGCGGGGGCCGCACAGATACGCAGTATTTT.

The chain has TRBV7-9 and TRBJ2-2; D possibly corresponds to TRBD1 (6 bases). Germline values: CDR1 SEHNR, CDR2 FQNEAQ (reference sequence). CDR3 length: 15 residues. The germline V and J ends were trimmed by 2 bases and 5 bases, with 12 bases remaining between them. The DNA of the CDR3 is TGTGCCAGCAGCTTAAACAGGGTTGGGACCGGGGAGCTGTTTTTT. It translates to CASSLNRVGTGELFF.

The chain couples TRBV20-1 to TRBJ2-1; 8 bases match TRBD1. The CDR3 extends over 12 amino acids. Per the germline V gene, CDR1 is DFQATT and CDR2 is SNEGSKA (reference sequence). V lost 6 bases to trimming and J lost 10 bases; unmatched junction nucleotides: 8. CDR3 amino acids: CSAARTGSEQFF. CDR3 DNA: TGCAGTGCCGCACGGACAGGGAGCGAGCAGTTCTTC.

This chain links TRBV10-3 with TRBJ2-5; 10 nucleotides line up with TRBD2. Per the germline V gene, CDR1 is ENHRY and CDR2 is SYGVKD. The J segment lost 1 base and the V segment lost 3 bases, leaving 5 bases of the junction unmatched. The CDR3 runs 16 residues. Written as DNA, the CDR3 is TGTGCCATCAGTGAAGGAGGACTAGCGGTCCAAGAGACCCAGTACTTC. Translating gives CAISEGGLAVQETQYF.

The sample holds a few counts of this clonotype. This chain joins TRBV20-1 and TRBJ1-6; no definite D call. CDR1 is DFQATT and CDR2 is SNEGSKA in the germline V gene (reference sequence). The CDR3 is 15 amino acids. V lost 1 base and J 7 bases, leaving 14 bases between the germline ends. The CDR3 nucleotides read TGCAGTGCTAGAGCAGCCTCCCGCCTGAATTCACCCCTCCACTTT. Translating gives CSARAASRLNSPLHF.

This clonotype turned up a few times. The V and J genes are TRBV3-1 and TRBJ2-7; a weak D match, TRBD1 (7 bases). Germline CDR1 and CDR2: LGHDT and YNNKEL (reference sequence). CDR3 length: 15 amino acids. V lost 1 base and J lost 3, with 13 bases in between. CDR3 residues: CASSQAEGAFYEQYF. The CDR3 region has the DNA TGTGCCAGCAGCCAAGCGGAGGGGGCGTTCTACGAGCAGTACTTC.

This rearrangement joins TRBV7-6 to TRBJ2-5, with 7 nucleotides matching TRBD1. The CDR3 has 16 amino acids. CDR1 and CDR2 from the germline V gene are SGHVS and FNYEAQ. V lost 4 bases and J lost 0; bases outside the gene matches: 8. The CDR3 spells CASSSPTGRHQETQYF. CDR3 sequence (DNA): TGTGCCAGCAGCTCACCGACAGGGAGACACCAAGAGACCCAGTACTTC.

This clonotype was seen a few times. CDR3 sequence (DNA): TGCAGTGCTAGATGGGACAGGTCAGATACGCAGTATTTT. Protein product: CSARWDRSDTQYF. The chain couples TRBV20-1 to TRBJ2-3; 8 bases line up with TRBD1. V shed 2 bases, J shed 4 bases, and the junction held 2 bases outside the gene matches. The CDR3 runs to 13 residues. The germline V gene has CDR1 DFQATT and CDR2 SNEGSKA (reference sequence).

J is TRBJ2-7 and V is TRBV11-2; possibly TRBD1 for D (6 bases). V was trimmed by 3 bases and J by 4 bases, leaving 10 bases between them. The CDR3 totals 13 residues. The germline CDR1 and CDR2 sequences are SGHAT and FQNNGV. DNA for the CDR3: TGTGCCAGCAGCTTGGGGACAATTTACGAGCAGTACTTC. Its translation is CASSLGTIYEQYF.

The chain carries TRBV15 and TRBJ2-2; D remains unclear. This CDR3 has 13 amino acids. The germline V gene has CDR1 LNHNV and CDR2 YYDKDF (reference sequence). Trimming removed 0 bases from V and 1 base from J, with 0 bases in between. The CDR3 protein is CATSRENTGELFF. CDR3 in DNA: TGTGCCACCAGCAGAGAGAACACCGGGGAGCTGTTTTTT.

This clonotype has more than one count but fewer than ten. This chain links TRBV20-1 with TRBJ2-3; TRBD1 or TRBD2 may be the D gene (5 bases each). The CDR3 consists of 12 residues. Germline V CDR1 and CDR2: DFQATT, SNEGSKA (reference sequence). The ends were cut back, 0 bases at V and 7 bases at J, with 8 bases in the middle. CDR3: CSARDWGNTQYF. The DNA of the CDR3 is TGCAGTGCTAGAGATTGGGGGAATACGCAGTATTTT.

The chain combines TRBV7-9 with TRBJ2-1; maybe TRBD1 (5 bases). The germline gives CDR1 SEHNR, CDR2 FQNEAQ (reference sequence). The CDR3 runs 15 residues. The germline V and J ends were trimmed by 5 bases and 3 bases, with 14 bases remaining between them. CDR3 bases: TGTGCCAGCAGCCACGACAGAGATATCTACAATGAGCAGTTCTTC. Encoded protein: CASSHDRDIYNEQFF.

The chain combines TRBV20-1 with TRBJ2-7; 13 bases fit TRBD2. The CDR3 is made up of 14 amino acids. CDR1 DFQATT and CDR2 SNEGSKA come from the germline V gene (reference sequence). V lost 4 bases and J lost 5; bases outside the gene matches: 5. CDR3 amino acids: CSANLLAGGDEQYF. The DNA for the CDR3 is TGCAGTGCTAACCTACTAGCGGGGGGGGACGAGCAGTACTTC.

This clonotype has ten or more counts. The chain links TRBV4-1 to TRBJ2-2; tentatively, D is TRBD2 (6 bases). CDR1 and CDR2 (germline): MGHRA, YSYEKL. V gave up 5 bases and J gave up 2 bases, with 12 bases separating them. CDR3 size: 15 residues. The CDR3 nucleotides read TGCGCCAGCAGCAGAACCGGGAGCAACACCGGGGAGCTGTTTTTT. This encodes CASSRTGSNTGELFF.

The chain recombines TRBV20-1 with TRBJ2-1, with 9 bases aligning to TRBD2. Germline V CDR1 and CDR2: DFQATT, SNEGSKA (reference sequence). This CDR3 spans 15 amino acids. Losses at the gene ends were 0 bases for V and 8 bases for J; bases not matched to a gene: 8. The CDR3 here is CSARDWREGIDEQFF. For the CDR3, the DNA is TGCAGTGCTAGAGATTGGCGGGAGGGTATAGATGAGCAGTTCTTC.

The gene calls are TRBV7-2 and TRBJ2-2, with D tentatively TRBD1 (5 bases). The V end lost 1 base, the J end lost 0 bases, and 9 bases lay between the germline ends. CDR1 is SGHTA and CDR2 is FQGNSA in the germline V gene. This CDR3 contains 16 residues. In DNA, the CDR3 is TGTGCCAGCAGCTTAGTCAGGGCAACGAACACCGGGGAGCTGTTTTTT. Translated: CASSLVRATNTGELFF.